These T cell receptor beta chains were read from a single sample in a study of T cells in Graves' hyperthyroidism and ophthalmopathy. TCRdb ran MiXCR on the multiplex PCR reads and lists one entry per CDR3 protein. Among some 440,000 distinct CDR3 sequences, roughly 14% were seen once, and the ten largest hold 13% to 15%. Specimen: blood. These receptors came from a woman aged 18-29 years with Graves' hyperthyroidism. CDR3s include the opening cysteine and the closing phenylalanine or tryptophan. Fields, in order: V gene, J gene, D gene, clone size, CDR3 DNA, CDR3 protein. The D gene is left open where the match is weak. Rows give clone size only sometimes, using once, few, many, or a class for an expanded clone.

TRBV7-2	TRBJ1-1	.	.	TGTGCCAGCAGCCCCCTGGGTAACGGGAACACTGAAGCTTTCTTT	CASSPLGNGNTEAFF
TRBV4-2	TRBJ2-5	.	.	TGTGCCAGCAGCCAAAGGGCGGGGTTAGAGACCCAGTACTTC	CASSQRAGLETQYF
TRBV20-1	TRBJ1-4	.	few	TGCAGTGCTAGAAAGGTTACGGGTGCAACTAATGAAAAACTGTTTTTT	CSARKVTGATNEKLFF
TRBV10-3	TRBJ1-1	.	.	TGTGCCATGAGGCCTATAGGGCCTAACACTGAAGCTTTCTTT	CAMRPIGPNTEAFF
TRBV7-9	TRBJ1-1	TRBD1	many	TGTGCCAGCAGCCCGGGACAGACGTTAAACACTGAAGCTTTCTTT	CASSPGQTLNTEAFF
TRBV5-1	TRBJ2-3	.	.	TGCGCCAGCAGCTTAATTGGGGGGCGCATCGCAGATACGCAGTATTTT	CASSLIGGRIADTQYF
TRBV15	TRBJ2-3	TRBD2	.	TGTGCCACCAGCAGACTTGGGGGGGTCGCGGGAGATACGCAGTATTTT	CATSRLGGVAGDTQYF
TRBV20-1	TRBJ2-7	.	many	TGCAGTGCTACGGACAGACGGCCCTACGAGCAGTACTTC	CSATDRRPYEQYF
TRBV18	TRBJ1-1	.	few	TGTGCCAGCTCACCTCGGGACACCATAAGAAACACTGAAGCTTTCTTT	CASSPRDTIRNTEAFF
TRBV12-3/TRBV12-4	TRBJ1-6	TRBD1	many	TGTGCCAGCAGTCCCAGGACAGGGGATTTCTCACCCCTCCACTTT	CASSPRTGDFSPLHF
TRBV20-1	TRBJ2-4	TRBD1	.	TGCAGTGCTAGCCGCCCGGGACAGGGATACATTCAGTACTTC	CSASRPGQGYIQYF
TRBV10-3	TRBJ2-7	.	many	TGTGCCCCCAGTCGGGCAGGATCCTACGAGCAGTACTTC	CAPSRAGSYEQYF
TRBV4-1	TRBJ2-5	TRBD2	many	TGCGCCAGCAGCCAAGATCCTAGCGGGAACCAAGAGACCCAGTACTTC	CASSQDPSGNQETQYF
TRBV29-1	TRBJ2-2	TRBD1	few	TGCAGCGTCCACTTGGGGACAGTTACTACCGGGGAGCTGTTTTTT	CSVHLGTVTTGELFF
TRBV29-1	TRBJ1-3	.	few	TGCAGCGTTGTCCAGGGGCCTGGAAACACCATATATTTT	CSVVQGPGNTIYF
TRBV24-1	TRBJ1-5	.	.	TGTGCCACCAGTGATAAAGGGGCTGGGTTTCAGCCCCAGCATTTT	CATSDKGAGFQPQHF
TRBV5-5	TRBJ2-7	.	.	TGTGCCAGCAGCTCTGACCAGTACGAGCAGTACTTC	CASSSDQYEQYF
TRBV5-1	TRBJ2-1	.	many	TGCGCCAGCAGCTTAAGTCATGAGCAGTTCTTC	CASSLSHEQFF
TRBV11-2	TRBJ2-7	.	many	TGTGCCAGCAGCCCGGAAATATACGAGCAGTACTTC	CASSPEIYEQYF
TRBV3-1	TRBJ2-7	.	many	TGTGCCAGCAGCCGTACAGGGAACGAGCAGTACTTC	CASSRTGNEQYF
TRBV29-1	TRBJ1-1	.	.	TGCAGCGTTGTCAGGACGAACACTGAAGCTTTCTTT	CSVVRTNTEAFF
TRBV28	TRBJ2-4	TRBD2	.	TGTGCCAGCAGTAGACTAGCGGGAGCCAAAAACATTCAGTACTTC	CASSRLAGAKNIQYF
TRBV6-2/TRBV6-3	TRBJ2-5	TRBD2	.	TGTGCCAGCAGTCCTCCGGGACTAGTAAAAGAGACCCAGTACTTC	CASSPPGLVKETQYF
TRBV28	TRBJ1-2	.	many	TGTGCCAGCAGTTTAGCAGCGTATGGCTACACCTTC	CASSLAAYGYTF
TRBV28	TRBJ2-3	TRBD2	many	TGTGCCAGCAGTTTCCCCAGGAGCGGGAGGGGTGCAGATACGCAGTATTTT	CASSFPRSGRGADTQYF
TRBV11-2	TRBJ2-7	.	many	TGTGCCAGCAGCTTAGGGTCAGGGTGGTACGAGCAGTACTTC	CASSLGSGWYEQYF
TRBV7-2	TRBJ2-1	.	many	TGTGCCAGCAGCTACTTACAGGTATACTCCTACAATGAGCAGTTCTTC	CASSYLQVYSYNEQFF
TRBV6-2/TRBV6-3	TRBJ1-2	.	few	TGTGCCAGCAGTTACTCGGAGAGGGATTGGGGCGGCTACACCTTC	CASSYSERDWGGYTF
TRBV19	TRBJ1-2	TRBD1	.	TGTGCCAGTAGCGCGCCGACAGGGGCGGGCTACACCTTC	CASSAPTGAGYTF
TRBV27	TRBJ2-5	TRBD1	many	TGTGCCAGCAGTTTCCGGGGACAGGGCTGGGAGACCCAGTACTTC	CASSFRGQGWETQYF
TRBV27	TRBJ1-5	TRBD1	.	TGTGCCAGCAGTCGCAGACAGGGAAGTAATCAGCCCCAGCATTTT	CASSRRQGSNQPQHF
TRBV9	TRBJ2-2	.	.	TGTGCCAGCAGCGTAGGAGTCAGCCCCTCCACCGGGGAGCTGTTTTTT	CASSVGVSPSTGELFF
TRBV5-1	TRBJ1-2	.	few	TGCGCCAGCAGCTTAAATACGGGGGAGAACTATGGCTACACCTTC	CASSLNTGENYGYTF
TRBV9	TRBJ1-5	.	.	TGTGCCAGCAGCCGCGAGGGTAGCAATCAGCCCCAGCATTTT	CASSREGSNQPQHF
TRBV6-1	TRBJ2-7	.	many	TGTGCCAGCAGTGAAGCGCTTGCGGGGTCCTCCTACGAGCAGTACTTC	CASSEALAGSSYEQYF
TRBV3-1	TRBJ1-1	.	many	TGTGCCAGCAGGAGAGGGCCAGTGAACACTGAAGCTTTCTTT	CASRRGPVNTEAFF
TRBV6-5	TRBJ2-2	.	few	TGTGCCAGCAGTTACTTTGTCCAGGGTATGCGAGCCGGGGAGCTGTTTTTT	CASSYFVQGMRAGELFF
TRBV5-1	TRBJ2-1	.	many	TGCGCCAGCAGCTTGGCCACCGGATCAATGAACTCCTACAATGAGCAGTTCTTC	CASSLATGSMNSYNEQFF
TRBV6-4	TRBJ1-2	TRBD1	few	TGTGCCAGCAGTCGACAGGGGGCCGACGGCTACACCTTC	CASSRQGADGYTF
TRBV19	TRBJ1-5	.	few	TGTGCCAGTAGTATAGACTGGACGATATCCCAGCATTTT	CASSIDWTISQHF
TRBV7-9	TRBJ2-6	.	many	TGTGCCAGCTCTGGGGCCAACGTCCTGACTTTC	CASSGANVLTF
TRBV6-2/TRBV6-3	TRBJ1-1	.	many	TGTGCCAGCGCTCTAACGCGGGGGGTGAACACTGAAGCTTTCTTT	CASALTRGVNTEAFF